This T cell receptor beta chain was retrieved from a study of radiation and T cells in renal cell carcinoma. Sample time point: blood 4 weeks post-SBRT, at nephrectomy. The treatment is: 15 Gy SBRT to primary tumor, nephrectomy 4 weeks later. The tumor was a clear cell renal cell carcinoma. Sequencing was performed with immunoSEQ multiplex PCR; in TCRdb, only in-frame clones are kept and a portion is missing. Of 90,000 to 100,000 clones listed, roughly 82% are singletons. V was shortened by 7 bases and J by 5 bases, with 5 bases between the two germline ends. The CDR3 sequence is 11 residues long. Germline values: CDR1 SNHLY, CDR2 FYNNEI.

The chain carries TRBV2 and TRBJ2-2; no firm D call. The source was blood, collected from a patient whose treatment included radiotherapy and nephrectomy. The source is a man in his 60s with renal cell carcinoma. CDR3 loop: CASKGTGELFF. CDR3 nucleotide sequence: TGTGCCAGCAAGGGTACCGGGGAGCTGTTTTTT.